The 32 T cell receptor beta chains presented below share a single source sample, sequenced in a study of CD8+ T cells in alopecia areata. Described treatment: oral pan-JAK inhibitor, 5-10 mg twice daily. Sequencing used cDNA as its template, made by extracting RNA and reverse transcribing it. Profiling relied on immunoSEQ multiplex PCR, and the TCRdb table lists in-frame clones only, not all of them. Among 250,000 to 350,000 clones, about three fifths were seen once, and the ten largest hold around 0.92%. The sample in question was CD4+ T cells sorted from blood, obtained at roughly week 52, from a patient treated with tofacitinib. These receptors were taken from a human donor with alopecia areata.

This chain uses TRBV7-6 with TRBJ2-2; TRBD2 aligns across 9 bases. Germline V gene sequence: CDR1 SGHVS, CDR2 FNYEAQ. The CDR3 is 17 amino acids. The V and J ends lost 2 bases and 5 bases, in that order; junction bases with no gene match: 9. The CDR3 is CASSLPRSGGRTGELFF. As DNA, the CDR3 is TGTGCCAGCAGCTTACCGAGGAGCGGGGGGCGTACCGGGGAGCTGTTTTTT.

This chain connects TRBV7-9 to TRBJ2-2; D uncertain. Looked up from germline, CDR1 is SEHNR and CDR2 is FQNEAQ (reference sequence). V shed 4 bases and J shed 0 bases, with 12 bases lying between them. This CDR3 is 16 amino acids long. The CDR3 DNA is TGTGCCAGCAGCTACGTTTTTTCCGCGAACACCGGGGAGCTGTTTTTT. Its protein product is CASSYVFSANTGELFF.

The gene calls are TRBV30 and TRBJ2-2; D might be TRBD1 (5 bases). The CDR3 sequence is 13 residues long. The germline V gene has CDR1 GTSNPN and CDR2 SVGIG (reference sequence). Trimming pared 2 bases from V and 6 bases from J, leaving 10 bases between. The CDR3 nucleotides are TGTGCCTGGAGTATCAGGGTCCCCGGGGAGCTGTTTTTT. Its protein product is CAWSIRVPGELFF.

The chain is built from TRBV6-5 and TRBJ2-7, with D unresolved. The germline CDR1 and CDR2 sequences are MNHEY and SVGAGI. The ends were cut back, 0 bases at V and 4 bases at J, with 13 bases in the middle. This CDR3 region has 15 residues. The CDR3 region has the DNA TGTGCCAGCAGTTACTCGTATAGGGAAGGGTACGAGCAGTACTTC. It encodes CASSYSYREGYEQYF.

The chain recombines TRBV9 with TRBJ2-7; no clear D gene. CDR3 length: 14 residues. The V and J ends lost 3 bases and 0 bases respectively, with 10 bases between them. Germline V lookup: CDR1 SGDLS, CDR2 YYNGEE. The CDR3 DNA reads TGTGCCAGCAGCGCCTCCATCGTCTCCTACGAGCAGTACTTC. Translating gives CASSASIVSYEQYF.

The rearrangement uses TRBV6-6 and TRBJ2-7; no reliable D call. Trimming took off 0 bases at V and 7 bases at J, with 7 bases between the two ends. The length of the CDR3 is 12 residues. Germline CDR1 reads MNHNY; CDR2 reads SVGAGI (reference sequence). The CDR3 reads CASSYSFGEQYF. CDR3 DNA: TGTGCCAGCAGTTACTCCTTCGGAGAGCAGTACTTC.

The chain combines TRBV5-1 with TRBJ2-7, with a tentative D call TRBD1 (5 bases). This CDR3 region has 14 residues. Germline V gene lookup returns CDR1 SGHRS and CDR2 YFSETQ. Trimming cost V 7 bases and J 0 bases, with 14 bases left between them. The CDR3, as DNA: TGCGCCAGCTCAGGGCAGGGTGTCTCCTACGAGCAGTACTTC. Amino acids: CASSGQGVSYEQYF.

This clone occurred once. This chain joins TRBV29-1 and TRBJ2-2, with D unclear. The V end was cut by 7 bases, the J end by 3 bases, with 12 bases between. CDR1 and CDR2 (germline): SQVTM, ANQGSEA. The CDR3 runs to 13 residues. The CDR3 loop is CSAVGWDTGELFF. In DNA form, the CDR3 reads TGCAGCGCTGTCGGCTGGGACACCGGGGAGCTGTTTTTT.

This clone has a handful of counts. The CDR3 sequence is CASGYPGQEETQYF. For the CDR3, the DNA is TGTGCTAGTGGTTACCCGGGACAGGAAGAGACCCAGTACTTC. This sequence joins TRBV12-5 and TRBJ2-5, with TRBD1 matching over 8 bases. This CDR3 region has 14 residues. Germline V gives CDR1 LGHNT, CDR2 FRNRAP. Trimming at V came to 4 bases and at J to 3 bases, leaving 4 bases not matched to a gene.

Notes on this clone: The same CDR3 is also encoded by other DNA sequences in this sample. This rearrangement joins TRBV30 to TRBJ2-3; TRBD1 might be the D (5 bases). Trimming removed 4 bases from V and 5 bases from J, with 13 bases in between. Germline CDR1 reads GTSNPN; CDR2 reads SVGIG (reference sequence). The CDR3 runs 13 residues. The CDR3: CAWTGQGRDTQYF. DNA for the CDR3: TGTGCCTGGACTGGGCAGGGCAGAGATACGCAGTATTTT.

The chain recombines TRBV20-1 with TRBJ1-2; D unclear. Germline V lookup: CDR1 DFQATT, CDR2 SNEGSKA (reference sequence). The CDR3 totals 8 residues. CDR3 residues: CRPLGYTF. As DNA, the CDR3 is TGCAGGCCCCTGGGCTACACCTTC.

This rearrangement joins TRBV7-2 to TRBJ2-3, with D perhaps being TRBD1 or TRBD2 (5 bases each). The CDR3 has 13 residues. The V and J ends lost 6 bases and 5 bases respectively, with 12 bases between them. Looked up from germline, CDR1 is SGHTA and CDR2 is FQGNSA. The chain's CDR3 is CASRARDGDTQYF. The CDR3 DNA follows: TGTGCCAGCAGGGCCCGGGACGGAGATACGCAGTATTTT.

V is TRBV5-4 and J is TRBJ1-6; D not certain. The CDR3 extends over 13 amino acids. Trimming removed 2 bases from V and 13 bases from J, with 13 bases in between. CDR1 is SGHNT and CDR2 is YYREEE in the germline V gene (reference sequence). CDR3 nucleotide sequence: TGTGCCAGCAGCTTTAGCCAGCCGGGGCCCCTCCACTTT. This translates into CASSFSQPGPLHF. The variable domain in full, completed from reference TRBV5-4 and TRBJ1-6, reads ETGVTQSPTHLIKTRGQQVTLRCSSQSGHNTVSWYQQALGQGPQFIFQYYREEENGRGNFPPRFSGLQFPNYSSELNVNALELDDSALYLCASSFSQPGPLHFGNGTRLTVT.

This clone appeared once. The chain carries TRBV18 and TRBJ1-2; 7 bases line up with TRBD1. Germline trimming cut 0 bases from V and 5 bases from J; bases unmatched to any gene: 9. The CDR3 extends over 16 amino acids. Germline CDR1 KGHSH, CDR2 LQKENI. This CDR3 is CASSPPGTAGGYGYTF. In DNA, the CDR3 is TGTGCCAGCTCACCACCCGGGACAGCCGGGGGTTATGGCTACACCTTC.

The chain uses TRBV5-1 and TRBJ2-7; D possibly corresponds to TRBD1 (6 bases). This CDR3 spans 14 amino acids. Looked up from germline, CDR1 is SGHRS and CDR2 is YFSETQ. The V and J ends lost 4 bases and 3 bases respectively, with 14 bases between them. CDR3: CASSINRESYEQYF. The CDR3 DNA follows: TGCGCCAGCAGCATAAACAGGGAAAGCTACGAGCAGTACTTC.

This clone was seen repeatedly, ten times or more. The DNA of the CDR3 is TGTGCCAGCAGCCCCCGGGACAGTCATCAGCCCCAGCATTTT. This gives the protein CASSPRDSHQPQHF. The genes are TRBV4-2 and TRBJ1-5, with 7 bases matching TRBD1. The junction had 5 bases not matched to a gene; V was cut back by 4 bases and J by 5 bases. Germline lookup yields CDR1 LGHNA and CDR2 YNFKEQ. CDR3 length equals 14 residues.

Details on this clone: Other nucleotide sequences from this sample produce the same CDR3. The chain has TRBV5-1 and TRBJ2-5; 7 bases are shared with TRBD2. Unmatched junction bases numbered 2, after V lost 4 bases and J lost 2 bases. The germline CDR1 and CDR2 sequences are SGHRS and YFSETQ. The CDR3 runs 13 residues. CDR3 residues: CASSRTSQETQYF. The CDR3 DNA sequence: TGCGCCAGCAGCCGGACTAGTCAAGAGACCCAGTACTTC.

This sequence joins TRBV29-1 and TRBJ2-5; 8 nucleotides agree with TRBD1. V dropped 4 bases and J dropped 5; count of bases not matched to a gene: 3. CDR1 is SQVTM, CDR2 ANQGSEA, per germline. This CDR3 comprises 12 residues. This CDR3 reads CSVARGLETQYF. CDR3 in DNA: TGCAGCGTTGCCAGGGGGCTTGAGACCCAGTACTTC.

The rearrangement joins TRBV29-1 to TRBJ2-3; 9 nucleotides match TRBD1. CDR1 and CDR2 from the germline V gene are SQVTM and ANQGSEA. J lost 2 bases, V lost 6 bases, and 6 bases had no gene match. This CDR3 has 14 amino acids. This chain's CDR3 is CSVAGQGHTDTQYF. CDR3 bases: TGCAGCGTGGCGGGACAGGGACACACAGATACGCAGTATTTT.

The CDR3 here is CAWSVLTVTRSGNTIYF. The CDR3 DNA sequence: TGTGCCTGGAGTGTATTGACAGTAACTCGCTCTGGAAACACCATATATTTT. The V call is TRBV30, the J call TRBJ1-3, with D tentatively TRBD1 (5 bases). The ends were cut back, 0 bases at V and 0 bases at J, with 15 bases in the middle. CDR1 is GTSNPN, CDR2 SVGIG, per germline (reference sequence). This CDR3 has 17 residues.

CDR3 in amino acids: CSVEASGGPRNTIYF. CDR3 DNA: TGCAGCGTTGAGGCCTCGGGGGGGCCGCGAAACACCATATATTTT. The chain uses TRBV29-1 and TRBJ1-3, with D possibly being TRBD1 (6 bases). Trimming removed 3 bases from V and 5 bases from J, with 17 bases in between. Germline CDR1 reads SQVTM; CDR2 reads ANQGSEA. The CDR3 contains 15 residues.

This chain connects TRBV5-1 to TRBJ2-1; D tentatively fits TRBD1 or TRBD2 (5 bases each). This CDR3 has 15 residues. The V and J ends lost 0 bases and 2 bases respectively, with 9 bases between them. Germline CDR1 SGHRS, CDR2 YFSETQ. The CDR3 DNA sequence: TGCGCCAGCAGCTTGGAGAGGGGCCCCTACAATGAGCAGTTCTTC. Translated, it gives CASSLERGPYNEQFF.

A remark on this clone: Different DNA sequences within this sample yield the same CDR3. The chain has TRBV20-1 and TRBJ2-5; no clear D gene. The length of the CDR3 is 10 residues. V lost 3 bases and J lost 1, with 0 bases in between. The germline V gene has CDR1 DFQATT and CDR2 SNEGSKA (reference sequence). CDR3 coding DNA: TGCAGTGCTAGCCAAGAGACCCAGTACTTC. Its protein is CSASQETQYF.

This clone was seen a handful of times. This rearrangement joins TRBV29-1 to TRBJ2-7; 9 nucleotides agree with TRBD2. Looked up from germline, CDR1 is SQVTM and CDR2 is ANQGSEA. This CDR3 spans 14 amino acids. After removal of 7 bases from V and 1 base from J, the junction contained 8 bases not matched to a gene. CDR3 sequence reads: CSAVTSGWSYEQYF. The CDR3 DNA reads TGCAGCGCCGTGACTAGCGGCTGGTCCTACGAGCAGTACTTC.

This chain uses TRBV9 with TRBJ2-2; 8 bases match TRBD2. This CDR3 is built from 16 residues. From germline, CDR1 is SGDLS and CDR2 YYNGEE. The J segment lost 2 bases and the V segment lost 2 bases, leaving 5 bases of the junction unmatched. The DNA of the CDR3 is TGTGCCAGCAGCGTTAGACTAGCGCCCAACACCGGGGAGCTGTTTTTT. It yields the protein CASSVRLAPNTGELFF.

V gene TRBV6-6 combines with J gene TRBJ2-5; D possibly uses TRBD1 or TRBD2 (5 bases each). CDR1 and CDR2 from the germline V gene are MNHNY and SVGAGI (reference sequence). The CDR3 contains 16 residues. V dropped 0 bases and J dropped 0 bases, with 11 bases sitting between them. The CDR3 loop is CASSYSGDGYQETQYF. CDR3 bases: TGTGCCAGCAGTTACTCCGGGGACGGGTACCAAGAGACCCAGTACTTC.

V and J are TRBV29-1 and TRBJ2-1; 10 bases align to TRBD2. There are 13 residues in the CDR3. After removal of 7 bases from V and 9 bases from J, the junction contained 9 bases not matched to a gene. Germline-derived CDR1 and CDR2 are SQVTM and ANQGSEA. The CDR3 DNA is TGCAGCGCGACTCCTCTAGCGGGGGCTGAGCAGTTCTTC. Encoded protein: CSATPLAGAEQFF.

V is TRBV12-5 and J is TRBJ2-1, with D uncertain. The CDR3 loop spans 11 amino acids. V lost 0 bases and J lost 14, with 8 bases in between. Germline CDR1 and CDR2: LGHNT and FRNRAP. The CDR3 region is CASGLVLGKFF. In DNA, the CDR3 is TGTGCTAGTGGTTTGGTTTTAGGAAAGTTCTTC. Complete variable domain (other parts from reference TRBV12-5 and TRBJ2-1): DARVTQTPRHKVTEMGQEVTMRCQPILGHNTVFWYRQTMMQGLELLAYFRNRAPLDDSGMPKDRFSAEMPDATLATLKIQPSEPRDSAVYFCASGLVLGKFFGPGTRLTVL.

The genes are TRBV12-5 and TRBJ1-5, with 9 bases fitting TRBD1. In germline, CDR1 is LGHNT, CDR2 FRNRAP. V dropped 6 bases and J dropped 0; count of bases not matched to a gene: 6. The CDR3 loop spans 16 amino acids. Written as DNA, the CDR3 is TGTGCTAGTGGGGACAGGGGCGAGTATAGCAATCAGCCCCAGCATTTT. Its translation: CASGDRGEYSNQPQHF.

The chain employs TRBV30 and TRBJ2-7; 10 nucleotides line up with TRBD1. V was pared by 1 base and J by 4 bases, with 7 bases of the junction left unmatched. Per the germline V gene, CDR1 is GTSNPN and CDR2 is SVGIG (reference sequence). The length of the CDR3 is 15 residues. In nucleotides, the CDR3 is TGTGCCTGGAGTGCAAGGGACAGGGGAGTTTACGAGCAGTACTTC. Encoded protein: CAWSARDRGVYEQYF.

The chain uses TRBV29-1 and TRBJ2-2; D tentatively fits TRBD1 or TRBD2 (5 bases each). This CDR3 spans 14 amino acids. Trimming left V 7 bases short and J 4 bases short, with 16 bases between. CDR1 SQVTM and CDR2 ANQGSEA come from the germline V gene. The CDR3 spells CSAAQGAGTGELFF. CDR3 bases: TGCAGCGCCGCCCAAGGGGCGGGCACCGGGGAGCTGTTTTTT.

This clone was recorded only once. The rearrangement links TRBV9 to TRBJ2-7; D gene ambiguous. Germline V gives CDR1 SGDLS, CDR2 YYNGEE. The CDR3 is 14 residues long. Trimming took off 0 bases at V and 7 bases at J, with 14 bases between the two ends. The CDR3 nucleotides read TGTGCCAGCAGCGTAGAGGTTCGGTCTGGGGAGCAGTACTTC. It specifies CASSVEVRSGEQYF. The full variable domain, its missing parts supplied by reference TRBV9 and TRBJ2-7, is DSGVTQTPKHLITATGQRVTLRCSPRSGDLSVYWYQQSLDQGLQFLIQYYNGEERAKGNILERFSAQQFPDLHSELNLSSLELGDSALYFCASSVEVRSGEQYFGPGTRLTVT.